The entry below describes one TCR beta chain. The antigen it binds to is not known. No much larger clone exists at a distance of one base, and base qualities are not known. Patients were selected on the basis of adequate residual fresh-frozen tumor tissue and more than two years of available survival data. An isocitrate dehydrogenase mutation was not carried by any of the glioblastoma patients, although molecular status was otherwise variable. PBMC were collected before vaccination, two weeks after the third vaccination, and at tumor progression when it occurred. The Qiagen DNeasy Blood extraction Kit was used for extraction of genomic DNA. The immunoSEQ assay amplified TCRB CDR3 regions from approximately 1.8 micrograms of genomic DNA, or from all available DNA when less than that amount was available. The multiplex PCR relied on 60 forward primers for TCR V beta segments and 13 reverse primers for J beta segments. Synthetic control templates were spiked into each sample at limiting dilution to estimate reads per starting template. Sequencing produced 87 bp reads on the Illumina HiSeq System. The authors' pipeline ran thus. PCR and sequencing errors were removed by a nearest neighbor algorithm that merged closely related sequences. TCR overlap was defined as the percentage of unique tumor TCR beta sequences that were also present in the same patient's peripheral blood. This immuneACCESS table, as held by TCRdb, lists in-frame sequences with V and J called but not all clones. Of the missing ones, under half trace to an unresolved V gene in checked studies; the others have no known cause. V, J and clone size are taken as reported in that table, and D and trimming were inferred from the DNA itself. This sample is represented by about 99,000 clones; about four fifths of them were singletons. Of the sample, more than 10% is held by the ten largest clones.

The sample is drawn from a study of glioma-infiltrating T cells after dendritic cell vaccination (dated by TCRdb to 2016 to 2018). Background for the entire study: A cohort of approximately 15 glioblastoma patients from Phase I and II dendritic cell vaccination trials was included, of whom 9 were newly diagnosed and 6 had recurrent disease. Between about 2002 and 2012, the patients were given dendritic cell vaccination pulsed with autologous tumor lysate. The vaccine consisted of monocyte-derived dendritic cells cultured about 7 days with IL-4 and GM-CSF, then pulsed overnight with autologous tumor lysate. Each patient was given three intradermal dendritic cell vaccine injections, spaced two weeks apart, in the arm below the axilla. In glioblastoma patients vaccinated with dendritic cells, deep sequencing of TCR beta CDR3 regions served to measure the amount of tumor-infiltrating lymphocytes and to compare repertoires between tumor and blood. Survival after dendritic cell vaccination was correlated with TCR sequencing metrics, such as TIL content and the overlap between tumor and blood repertoires. Study-wide findings and limitations: The cohort was small and heterogeneous, few patients had complete blood and tumor sets, and even fewer had initial-recurrent tumor pairs. TCR clonality showed no direct relationship with survival, which suggests that a diverse polyclonal response may matter. Higher estimated pretreatment TIL content predicted longer time to progression and overall survival after dendritic cell vaccination. The three-group TCR overlap response model was characterized as speculative, and prospective validation of the model was stated to be required.

The CDR3 runs 14 residues from the cysteine to the phenylalanine. Kept here is only the CDR3 DNA, which spans 42 bases and is read in frame from base 1. The junction shows trimming of 4 bases on V and 9 bases on J, and the gene matches do not reach 11 bases of it. CDR1 GTSNPN and CDR2 SVGIG were looked up in the germline V gene (reference sequence). The receptor comes from a human donor with glioblastoma. This specimen consisted of blood, obtained before dendritic cell vaccination. The chain employs TRBV30 and TRBJ2-5; the junction holds 10 bases that match TRBD2. This receptor has the CDR3 CAWKHSGGAQAQYF. In nucleotides, the sequence is TGTGCCTGGAAGCACAGCGGGGGGGCGCAGGCCCAGTACTTC.